This T cell receptor beta chain was observed in a study of T cells in Graves' hyperthyroidism and ophthalmopathy. Study-level results: Blood also contained most expanded thyroid clonotypes above 0.001.

In the case of this clonotype: Its target is unknown.

TCR beta CDR3 region amplification was performed from RNA transcripts. A set of HTBI primers served as the primers for a first-round RT-PCR of the TCR CDR3. TCRdb independently ran MiXCR on the multiplex PCR reads; one entry per CDR3 protein. This table holds approximately 270,000 distinct CDR3 sequences, approximately 14% found once. With V trimmed by 5 bases and J by 4 bases, 8 bases remained unmatched. CDR1 SNHLY and CDR2 FYNNEI come from the germline V gene. This CDR3 contains 15 residues. This sequence joins TRBV2 and TRBJ2-5, with 9 positions matching TRBD2. The origin of this receptor is a woman aged 35 to 49 with Graves' hyperthyroidism that later progressed to Graves' ophthalmopathy. The sample consisted of blood. In DNA, the CDR3 is TGTGCCAGCAGTAGCGGGGGGATTAAAGGAGAGACCCAGTACTTC. Its protein is CASSSGGIKGETQYF.